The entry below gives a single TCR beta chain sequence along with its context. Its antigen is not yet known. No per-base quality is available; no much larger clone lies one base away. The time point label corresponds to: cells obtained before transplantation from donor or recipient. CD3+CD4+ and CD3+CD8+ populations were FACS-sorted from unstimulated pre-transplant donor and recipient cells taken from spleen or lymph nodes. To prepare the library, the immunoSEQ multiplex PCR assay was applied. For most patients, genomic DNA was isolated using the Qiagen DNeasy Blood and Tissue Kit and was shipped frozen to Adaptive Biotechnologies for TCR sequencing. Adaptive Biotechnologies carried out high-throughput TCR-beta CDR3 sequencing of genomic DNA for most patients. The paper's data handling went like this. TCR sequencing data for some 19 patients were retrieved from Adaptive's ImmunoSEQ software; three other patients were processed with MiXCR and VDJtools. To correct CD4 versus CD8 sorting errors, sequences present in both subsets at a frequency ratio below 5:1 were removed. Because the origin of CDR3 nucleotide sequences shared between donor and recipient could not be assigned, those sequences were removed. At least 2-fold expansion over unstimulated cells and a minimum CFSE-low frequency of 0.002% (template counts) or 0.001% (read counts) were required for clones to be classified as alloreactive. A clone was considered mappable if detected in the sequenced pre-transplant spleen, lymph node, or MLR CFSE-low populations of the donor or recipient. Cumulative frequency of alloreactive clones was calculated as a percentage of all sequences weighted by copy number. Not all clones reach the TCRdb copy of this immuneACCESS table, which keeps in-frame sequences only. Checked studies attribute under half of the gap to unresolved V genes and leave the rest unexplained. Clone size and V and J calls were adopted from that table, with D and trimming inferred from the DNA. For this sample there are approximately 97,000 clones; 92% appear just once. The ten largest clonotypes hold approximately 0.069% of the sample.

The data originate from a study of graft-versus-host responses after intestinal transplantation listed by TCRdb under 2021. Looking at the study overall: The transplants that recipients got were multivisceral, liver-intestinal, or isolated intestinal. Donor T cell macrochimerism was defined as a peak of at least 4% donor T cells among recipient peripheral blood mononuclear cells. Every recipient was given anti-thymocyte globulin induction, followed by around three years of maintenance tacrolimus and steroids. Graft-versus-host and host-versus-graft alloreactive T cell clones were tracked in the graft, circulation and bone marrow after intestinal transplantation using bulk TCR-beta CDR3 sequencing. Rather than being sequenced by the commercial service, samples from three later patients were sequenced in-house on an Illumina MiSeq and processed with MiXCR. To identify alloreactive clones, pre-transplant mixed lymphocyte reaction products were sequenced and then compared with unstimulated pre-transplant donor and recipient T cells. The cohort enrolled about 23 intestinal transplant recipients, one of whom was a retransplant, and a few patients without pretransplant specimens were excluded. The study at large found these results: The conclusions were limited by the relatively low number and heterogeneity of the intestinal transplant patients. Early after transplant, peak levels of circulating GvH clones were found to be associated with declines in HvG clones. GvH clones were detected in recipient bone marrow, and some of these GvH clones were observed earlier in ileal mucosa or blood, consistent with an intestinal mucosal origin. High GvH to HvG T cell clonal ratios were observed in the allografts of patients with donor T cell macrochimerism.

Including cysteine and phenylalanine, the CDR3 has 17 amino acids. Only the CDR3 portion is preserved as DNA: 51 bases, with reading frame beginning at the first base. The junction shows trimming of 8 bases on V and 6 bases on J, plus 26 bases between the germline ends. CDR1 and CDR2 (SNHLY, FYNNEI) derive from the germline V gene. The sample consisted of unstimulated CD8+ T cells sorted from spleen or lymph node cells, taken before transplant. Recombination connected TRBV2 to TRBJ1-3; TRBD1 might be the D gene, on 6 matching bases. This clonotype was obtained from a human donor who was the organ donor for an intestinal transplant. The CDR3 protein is CASLILYRGGSANTIYF. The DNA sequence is TGTGCCAGCCTGATACTTTATCGGGGGGGCTCAGCAAACACCATATATTTT. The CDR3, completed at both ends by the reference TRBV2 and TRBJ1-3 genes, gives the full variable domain EPEVTQTPSHQVTQMGQEVILRCVPISNHLYFYWYRQILGQKVEFLVSFYNNEISEKSEIFDDQFSVERPDGSNFTLKIRSTKLEDSAMYFCASLILYRGGSANTIYFGEGSWLTVV.